A selection of T cell receptor beta chains follows, all from one sample in a study of CD8+CD57+ T cells in acquired aplastic anemia. From the reads, TCRdb called clonotypes with MiXCR, one entry per CDR3 protein. The sample shows around 50,000 distinct CDR3 sequences, just over 55% of them seen only once. Material: sorted CD4+, CD8+, or CD8+CD57+ T cells (not recorded which) from PBMCs. The origin of the receptors is a human donor with aplastic anemia. Each CDR3 is given with its conserved first and last residue. D genes are given only for firm matches. Part of the rows lack a size; the others show once, few, many or a class for expanded clones.

size,D,V,J,DNA,CDR3
-,-,TRBV7-6,TRBJ2-7,TGTGCCAGCAGCTTAGCAGGGTCTTCTCCCCTGAACGAGCAGTACTTC,CASSLAGSSPLNEQYF
-,-,TRBV15,TRBJ2-1,TGTGCCACCAGCAGAGGTGGGGAGCACAATGAGCAGTTCTTC,CATSRGGEHNEQFF
many,-,TRBV5-1,TRBJ1-2,TGCGCCAGCAGCTTTACCGGGGACGGCTACACCTTC,CASSFTGDGYTF
-,-,TRBV7-2,TRBJ2-7,TGTGCCAGCAGCTTTCAGGGTACCGAGCAGTACTTC,CASSFQGTEQYF
-,-,TRBV2,TRBJ1-2,TGTGCCAGCAGTCCCCAGGTACTCTATGGCTACACCTTC,CASSPQVLYGYTF
once,TRBD1,TRBV10-2,TRBJ2-5,TGCGCCAGCAGTACAGGGGGCAGTGGGCAAGAGACCCAGTACTTC,CASSTGGSGQETQYF
many,TRBD1,TRBV5-5,TRBJ1-1,TGTGCCAGCAGCTCCGGGACAGACACTGAAGCTTTCTTT,CASSSGTDTEAFF
-,-,TRBV29-1,TRBJ1-1,TGCAGCGTCACAGGGACATTCGACACTGAAGCTTTCTTT,CSVTGTFDTEAFF
-,TRBD1,TRBV19,TRBJ2-7,TGTGCCAGTAGTATCGGACAGGGAAGCACCTACGAGCAGTACTTC,CASSIGQGSTYEQYF
-,-,TRBV7-9,TRBJ1-2,TGTGCCAGCAGCTTAGAAGAACCCTTTGGCTACACCTTC,CASSLEEPFGYTF